This TCR beta chain came from a study of blood T cell repertoires in COVID-19. Germline V gene lookup returns CDR1 SGHTA and CDR2 FQGNSA. The CDR3 covers 14 residues. The V and J ends lost 5 bases and 2 bases respectively, with 13 bases between them. TCRdb keeps only in-frame clones here, not all; method: immunoSEQ multiplex PCR. The sample contains 150,000 to 200,000 clones, roughly nine tenths of which appear only once. Sequenced input: peripheral blood. The J gene is TRBJ2-7, the V gene TRBV7-2; the D is unclear. This TCR was sampled from a woman aged 55-70 years with COVID-19, enrolled during active disease. The chain's CDR3 is CASSLSAPAYEQYF. The DNA for the CDR3 is TGTGCCAGCAGCCTCAGCGCGCCAGCCTACGAGCAGTACTTC.